A selection of T cell receptor beta chains follows, all from one sample in a study of cytomegalovirus exposure and HLA in healthy donors. Method: immunoSEQ multiplex PCR; TCRdb's copy keeps in-frame clones and lacks some. Altogether about 100,000 clones are present, around two thirds being singletons, with the ten largest covering 12% to 15%. The sequenced material came from PBMCs. These receptors all come from a woman between 40 and 55 years old in good health and CMV-seropositive. CDR3s include the opening cysteine and the closing phenylalanine or tryptophan. Each record gives: CDR3 protein, CDR3 DNA, J gene, V gene, D gene, clone size. D genes are given only for firm matches. Only some rows state a clone size, as once, few, many or a class for expanded clones.

CDR3aa: CAISSLPGNTEAFF; CDR3nt: TGTGCCATCAGTTCTCTCCCCGGGAACACTGAAGCTTTCTTT; j_gene: TRBJ1-1; v_gene: TRBV10-3; d_gene: -; abundance: -
CDR3aa: CAWSVNSGNTIYF; CDR3nt: TGTGCCTGGAGTGTAAACAGTGGAAACACCATATATTTT; j_gene: TRBJ1-3; v_gene: TRBV30; d_gene: -; abundance: -
CDR3aa: CASSGGGREQPQHF; CDR3nt: TGTGCCAGCAGTGGAGGGGGCAGGGAACAGCCCCAGCATTTT; j_gene: TRBJ1-5; v_gene: TRBV2; d_gene: TRBD1; abundance: -
CDR3aa: CASTSQASPLVLGTF; CDR3nt: TGTGCCAGTACCTCACAGGCCAGCCCTCTCGTTTTAGGAACCTTC; j_gene: TRBJ1-2; v_gene: TRBV19; d_gene: -; abundance: -
CDR3aa: CASSLRHSSGNTIYF; CDR3nt: TGTGCCAGCAGCCTTAGACATAGCTCTGGAAACACCATATATTTT; j_gene: TRBJ1-3; v_gene: TRBV14; d_gene: -; abundance: -
CDR3aa: CASSLDAGPAQYF; CDR3nt: TGTGCCAGCAGCTTAGACGCGGGGCCGGCCCAGTACTTC; j_gene: TRBJ2-5; v_gene: TRBV7-2; d_gene: -; abundance: -
CDR3aa: CASSWGAGGTQETQYF; CDR3nt: TGTGCCAGCTCTTGGGGAGCGGGGGGTACCCAAGAGACCCAGTACTTC; j_gene: TRBJ2-5; v_gene: TRBV14; d_gene: TRBD2; abundance: -
CDR3aa: CASSPGQGAVGYTF; CDR3nt: TGCGCCAGCAGCCCGGGACAGGGGGCTGTTGGCTACACCTTC; j_gene: TRBJ1-2; v_gene: TRBV5-1; d_gene: TRBD1; abundance: -
CDR3aa: CASSLLRGGGGSPLHF; CDR3nt: TGTGCCAGCAGCCTCCTACGAGGAGGAGGAGGGTCACCCCTCCACTTT; j_gene: TRBJ1-6; v_gene: TRBV14; d_gene: -; abundance: -
CDR3aa: CASSPTANYGYTF; CDR3nt: TGTGCCAGCAGTCCGACAGCTAACTATGGCTACACCTTC; j_gene: TRBJ1-2; v_gene: TRBV27; d_gene: -; abundance: -
CDR3aa: CASSLGTVTDTQYF; CDR3nt: TGCGCCAGCAGCTTGGGGACAGTAACAGATACGCAGTATTTT; j_gene: TRBJ2-3; v_gene: TRBV5-1; d_gene: -; abundance: -
CDR3aa: CASSQDPRVVGGEQYF; CDR3nt: TGCGCCAGCAGCCAAGATCCGCGGGTGGTCGGGGGCGAGCAGTACTTC; j_gene: TRBJ2-7; v_gene: TRBV4-1; d_gene: -; abundance: -
CDR3aa: CASRSPGQHNSPLHF; CDR3nt: TGTGCCAGCAGATCGCCGGGACAGCATAATTCACCCCTCCACTTT; j_gene: TRBJ1-6; v_gene: TRBV6-5; d_gene: TRBD1; abundance: -
CDR3aa: CAWGPRGYQETQYF; CDR3nt: TGTGCCTGGGGCCCTCGGGGGTACCAAGAGACCCAGTACTTC; j_gene: TRBJ2-5; v_gene: TRBV30; d_gene: -; abundance: -
CDR3aa: CSVSSAGELFF; CDR3nt: TGCAGCGTTTCTTCGGCCGGGGAGCTGTTTTTT; j_gene: TRBJ2-2; v_gene: TRBV29-1; d_gene: -; abundance: -
CDR3aa: CASSRGGTQPQHF; CDR3nt: TGTGCCAGTAGTAGGGGGGGAACACAGCCCCAGCATTTT; j_gene: TRBJ1-5; v_gene: TRBV19; d_gene: -; abundance: -
CDR3aa: CASSVGQGAGQPQHF; CDR3nt: TGTGCCAGCAGCGTAGGACAGGGCGCGGGTCAGCCCCAGCATTTT; j_gene: TRBJ1-5; v_gene: TRBV9; d_gene: TRBD1; abundance: -
CDR3aa: CASSEFASLDEQYF; CDR3nt: TGTGCCAGCAGTGAGTTTGCGAGTCTCGACGAGCAGTACTTC; j_gene: TRBJ2-7; v_gene: TRBV2; d_gene: -; abundance: once
CDR3aa: CASSQAAGGGVGNQPQHF; CDR3nt: TGCGCCAGCAGCCAAGCGGCTGGTGGGGGGGTGGGCAATCAGCCCCAGCATTTT; j_gene: TRBJ1-5; v_gene: TRBV4-1; d_gene: -; abundance: -
CDR3aa: CASSDLGQTEAFF; CDR3nt: TGTGCCAGCAGTGACTTAGGACAGACTGAAGCTTTCTTT; j_gene: TRBJ1-1; v_gene: TRBV6-1; d_gene: -; abundance: -
CDR3aa: CARSLPGGRLNNEQFF; CDR3nt: TGTGCCAGAAGCTTGCCCGGCGGGAGATTGAACAATGAGCAGTTCTTC; j_gene: TRBJ2-1; v_gene: TRBV5-3; d_gene: TRBD2; abundance: -
CDR3aa: CASSAGSYGYEQYF; CDR3nt: TGTGCCAGCAGCGCCGGGAGTTACGGCTACGAGCAGTACTTC; j_gene: TRBJ2-7; v_gene: TRBV7-8; d_gene: -; abundance: once
CDR3aa: CATLAREELHF; CDR3nt: TGTGCCACCCTCGCAAGGGAGGAACTCCACTTT; j_gene: TRBJ1-6; v_gene: TRBV6-5; d_gene: -; abundance: -
CDR3aa: CASSPGANTEAFF; CDR3nt: TGTGCCAGCAGTCCAGGGGCGAACACTGAAGCTTTCTTT; j_gene: TRBJ1-1; v_gene: TRBV28; d_gene: -; abundance: once
CDR3aa: CASSLQGGRGAADTQYF; CDR3nt: TGTGCCAGCAGCCTCCAAGGGGGGCGGGGGGCCGCAGATACGCAGTATTTT; j_gene: TRBJ2-3; v_gene: TRBV9; d_gene: TRBD2; abundance: -
CDR3aa: CASRLAAGSAFF; CDR3nt: TGTGCCAGCAGGCTTGCGGCCGGGTCCGCTTTCTTT; j_gene: TRBJ1-1; v_gene: TRBV6-6; d_gene: -; abundance: -
CDR3aa: CASSLDVAGGSQETQYF; CDR3nt: TGCGCCAGCAGCTTGGATGTAGCGGGGGGCTCCCAAGAGACCCAGTACTTC; j_gene: TRBJ2-5; v_gene: TRBV5-1; d_gene: TRBD2; abundance: -
CDR3aa: CASSLAGRTYEQYF; CDR3nt: TGTGCCAGCAGCTTAGCAGGCAGGACCTACGAGCAGTACTTC; j_gene: TRBJ2-7; v_gene: TRBV7-8; d_gene: -; abundance: -
CDR3aa: CASGYSAGFNEQFF; CDR3nt: TGTGCCAGCGGTTACTCGGCAGGGTTCAATGAGCAGTTCTTC; j_gene: TRBJ2-1; v_gene: TRBV6-6; d_gene: -; abundance: -
CDR3aa: CASSELSGANVLTF; CDR3nt: TGTGCCAGCAGTGAACTATCTGGGGCCAACGTCCTGACTTTC; j_gene: TRBJ2-6; v_gene: TRBV6-1; d_gene: -; abundance: -
CDR3aa: CAWTKGGAGGYTF; CDR3nt: TGTGCCTGGACCAAAGGGGGAGCGGGGGGCTACACCTTC; j_gene: TRBJ1-2; v_gene: TRBV30; d_gene: -; abundance: -
CDR3aa: CASSPDSFYEQYF; CDR3nt: TGTGCCAGTAGCCCGGACAGCTTCTACGAGCAGTACTTC; j_gene: TRBJ2-7; v_gene: TRBV19; d_gene: -; abundance: -